The 12 T cell receptor beta chains below come from one sample, sequenced in a study of beta chain features in type 1 diabetes. The investigators reverse transcribed all of the isolated RNA, so they sequenced expressed TCRB transcripts. Measured with immunoSEQ multiplex PCR; TCRdb has only the in-frame clones, and not every one. The sample shows 600,000 to 650,000 clones, around 15% of them seen only once. Sequencing was performed on naive CD4+ T cells from blood. These receptors were taken from a man aged 18 to 30 in good health.

V gene TRBV5-1 combines with J gene TRBJ1-3, with D unclear. The CDR3 has 16 residues. The germline V gene has CDR1 SGHRS and CDR2 YFSETQ. V lost 1 base, J lost 0 bases, and 11 bases lay in between. The chain's CDR3 is CASSLMDRLSGNTIYF. In DNA, the CDR3 is TGCGCCAGCAGCTTGATGGACCGACTCTCTGGAAACACCATATATTTT.

The rearrangement joins TRBV5-1 to TRBJ1-2; D is ambiguous. V gave up 5 bases and J gave up 2 bases, with 10 bases separating them. The germline CDR1 and CDR2 sequences are SGHRS and YFSETQ. The CDR3 totals 13 residues. The CDR3 sequence: CASRRGGNYGYTF. The DNA for the CDR3 is TGCGCCAGCAGGAGAGGTGGAAACTATGGCTACACCTTC.

This chain joins TRBV30 and TRBJ1-5; 8 bases are a match to TRBD1. In germline, CDR1 is GTSNPN, CDR2 SVGIG (reference sequence). V was pared by 6 bases and J by 4 bases, with 11 bases of the junction left unmatched. The CDR3 has 15 amino acids. CDR3 nucleotides: TGTGCCTGTCGAACAGGGGGGACCATTAATCAGCCCCAGCATTTT. Translated: CACRTGGTINQPQHF.

V gene TRBV11-2 combines with J gene TRBJ2-5, with 9 bases matching TRBD1. The CDR3 length is 17 residues. Germline V CDR1 and CDR2: SGHAT, FQNNGV. V was pared by 1 base and J by 0 bases, with 6 bases of the junction left unmatched. Here the CDR3 reads CASSLGRGQGYQETQYF. The CDR3 DNA sequence: TGTGCCAGCAGCTTAGGTCGAGGACAGGGGTACCAAGAGACCCAGTACTTC.

This clone was found a few times. V usage is TRBV5-1 and J usage is TRBJ2-2; D call uncertain. The germline CDR1 and CDR2 sequences are SGHRS and YFSETQ. Trimming cost V 2 bases and J 3 bases, with 11 bases left between them. The CDR3 has 15 residues. In DNA form, the CDR3 reads TGCGCCAGCAGCTTACGGACCGGAGACACCGGGGAGCTGTTTTTT. It encodes CASSLRTGDTGELFF.

The gene calls are TRBV7-2 and TRBJ2-1, with a weak D call TRBD2 (5 bases). Trimming removed 5 bases at V and 9 bases at J, with 8 bases between. Germline-derived CDR1 and CDR2 are SGHTA and FQGNSA. The CDR3 is 11 amino acids. The CDR3 sequence is CASSGGSEQFF. The CDR3 bases are TGTGCCAGCAGCGGAGGAAGTGAGCAGTTCTTC.

This clone occurred a few times. This chain connects TRBV28 to TRBJ1-2, with 8 bases lining up with TRBD1. Losses at the gene ends were 3 bases for V and 0 bases for J; bases not matched to a gene: 9. This CDR3 spans 17 amino acids. The germline V gene encodes CDR1 MDHEN and CDR2 SYDVKM. The CDR3 coding sequence is TGTGCCAGCAGTTTTTACCCGGGACAGGATACTAACTATGGCTACACCTTC. Translating it yields CASSFYPGQDTNYGYTF.

This clone was picked up a small number of times. V usage is TRBV7-2 and J usage is TRBJ2-7; TRBD2 aligns across 7 bases. CDR1 and CDR2 from the germline V gene are SGHTA and FQGNSA. V lost 5 bases and J lost 3; bases outside the gene matches: 7. The CDR3 has 14 amino acids. In DNA form, the CDR3 reads TGTGCCAGCAGCCCCGAGCGGGGCAGCTACGAGCAGTACTTC. Its translation is CASSPERGSYEQYF.

J is TRBJ2-7 and V is TRBV27; 7 nucleotides agree with TRBD1. The trim removed 7 bases at V and 1 base at J, leaving 10 bases unmatched. The CDR3 covers 15 residues. CDR1 and CDR2 from the germline V gene are MNHEY and SMNVEV (reference sequence). The CDR3 sequence: CASKTGKLKSYEQYF. The CDR3 DNA reads TGTGCCAGCAAGACAGGGAAACTTAAGTCCTACGAGCAGTACTTC.

The CDR3 reads CSVAGRTGQPQHF. CDR3 in DNA: TGCAGCGTCGCCGGACGGACCGGTCAGCCCCAGCATTTT. The chain couples TRBV29-1 to TRBJ1-5; D is ambiguous. The CDR3 contains 13 residues. Trimming shortened V by 6 bases and J by 6 bases, and 15 bases separated the two germline ends. Germline CDR1 is SQVTM and CDR2 is ANQGSEA.

This clone came up a few times. The chain combines TRBV5-1 with TRBJ2-6; unclear D gene. Germline CDR1 SGHRS, CDR2 YFSETQ. Trimming took 4 bases from V and 0 from J, leaving 5 bases between them. This CDR3 has 14 amino acids. This CDR3 is CASSPASGANVLTF. CDR3 bases: TGCGCCAGCAGCCCCGCCTCTGGGGCCAACGTCCTGACTTTC.

A few counts support this clone. V is TRBV14 and J is TRBJ2-2; 9 bases line up with TRBD1. V lost 3 bases, J lost 4 bases, and 6 bases stayed unmatched. There are 16 residues in the CDR3. Germline V gene lookup returns CDR1 SGHDN and CDR2 FVKESK. The CDR3 protein is CASSQYRGPSTGELFF. The CDR3 nucleotides read TGTGCCAGCAGCCAGTACAGGGGGCCATCCACCGGGGAGCTGTTTTTT.